Presented here are 29 T cell receptor beta chains from one specimen sequenced in a study of identical twins. TCRdb redid the calling of the 5' RACE reads with MiXCR, one entry per CDR3 protein. Here the sample spans 400,000 to 500,000 distinct CDR3 sequences, 13% to 15% being singletons. A further study also used this sample, focusing on yellow fever vaccine responses in identical twins.

Sequencing was carried out using CD4+ T cells sorted from blood. The receptors were gathered from a young woman in good health.

This clonotype has a count of ten or more. This chain connects TRBV12-3 or TRBV12-4 to TRBJ2-1; 7 nucleotides agree with TRBD2. V lost 7 bases, J lost 2 bases, and 8 bases stayed unmatched. This CDR3 has 15 amino acids. In nucleotides, the CDR3 is TGTGCCAGCACTCGTAGACTAGCTCCCTACAATGAGCAGTTCTTC. Translating gives CASTRRLAPYNEQFF.

There are many counts of this clonotype. This rearrangement joins TRBV7-2 to TRBJ2-1; 7 positions agree with TRBD2. The CDR3 contains 13 residues. The germline CDR1 and CDR2 sequences are SGHTA and FQGNSA. Trimming removed 5 bases from V and 9 bases from J; junction bases left unmatched: 7. The CDR3 loop reads CASSPDWEGEQFF. The CDR3 bases are TGTGCCAGCAGCCCGGACTGGGAGGGTGAGCAGTTCTTC.

This rearrangement joins TRBV6-1 to TRBJ2-2, with D tentatively TRBD1 or TRBD2 (5 bases each). Germline CDR1 and CDR2: MNHNS and SASEGT. V was cut by 8 bases and J by 1 base, with 11 bases left in between. This CDR3 region has 14 residues. CDR3 coding DNA: TGTGCCAGCCGGGACCGGATGAACACCGGGGAGCTGTTTTTT. This codes for CASRDRMNTGELFF.

The chain joins TRBV9 to TRBJ2-7; 10 bases are a match to TRBD2. The germline V gene has CDR1 SGDLS and CDR2 YYNGEE. This CDR3 has 16 amino acids. V dropped 0 bases and J dropped 1; count of bases not matched to a gene: 4. The CDR3 DNA reads TGTGCCAGCAGCGTAGGGGTAGCGGGAGGTTCCTACGAGCAGTACTTC. This encodes CASSVGVAGGSYEQYF.

V is TRBV7-2 and J is TRBJ2-7, with TRBD1 identical over 9 bases. Germline V lookup: CDR1 SGHTA, CDR2 FQGNSA. The CDR3 extends over 15 amino acids. The J segment lost 6 bases and the V segment lost 5 bases, leaving 11 bases of the junction unmatched. CDR3 nucleotide sequence: TGTGCCAGCAGCCCAATACCTCGGACAGGGGCCGAGCAGTACTTC. Its translation is CASSPIPRTGAEQYF.

This clonotype was recorded a few times. The gene calls are TRBV15 and TRBJ2-5; D may be TRBD1 (7 bases). In germline, CDR1 is LNHNV, CDR2 YYDKDF (reference sequence). V was cut by 0 bases and J by 5 bases, with 16 bases left in between. CDR3 length: 16 amino acids. CDR3 bases: TGTGCCACCAGCAGAGATGCCGGAGGGGGCGAGGAGACCCAGTACTTC. Protein sequence: CATSRDAGGGEETQYF.

About this clonotype itself: No conserved phenylalanine or tryptophan is present at the end of the CDR3, so a read error is the likely explanation. The chain uses TRBV2 and TRBJ2-1, with 8 bases identical to TRBD1. The CDR3 runs 14 residues. Looked up from germline, CDR1 is SNHLY and CDR2 is FYNNEI. Trimming removed 9 bases from V and 1 base from J; junction bases left unmatched: 5. Here the CDR3 DNA reads TGTGCCAGTTCTGGACAGGGTTCCTACAATGAGCAGTTCTTA. Amino acid sequence: CASSGQGSYNEQFL.

This rearrangement joins TRBV20-1 to TRBJ1-2; possibly TRBD1 for D (6 bases). Trimming removed 0 bases from V and 3 bases from J, with 26 bases in between. CDR3 size: 19 residues. Germline values: CDR1 DFQATT, CDR2 SNEGSKA (reference sequence). For the CDR3, the DNA is TGCAGTGCTAGAGATTTGCGCCAGGGGATTTCCTCCTACCACTATGGCTACACCTTC. This encodes CSARDLRQGISSYHYGYTF.

The chain employs TRBV5-5 and TRBJ2-2, with unresolved D. Germline CDR1 is SGHKS and CDR2 is YYEKEE (reference sequence). V was clipped by 2 bases and J by 2 bases, with 10 bases between them. The CDR3 is 15 residues long. As DNA, the CDR3 is TGTGCCAGCAGCTTCAACCCTACAAACACCGGGGAGCTGTTTTTT. Translation: CASSFNPTNTGELFF.

This clonotype was seen more than once but under ten times. This chain joins TRBV5-5 and TRBJ2-3; D not resolved. CDR3 length: 15 amino acids. Trimming removed 0 bases from V and 5 bases from J, with 13 bases in between. Per germline, CDR1 SGHKS and CDR2 YYEKEE (reference sequence). The CDR3 spells CASSLGAATQDTQYF. CDR3 sequence (DNA): TGTGCCAGCAGCTTGGGGGCAGCCACCCAAGATACGCAGTATTTT.

This clonotype was detected a few times. V and J are TRBV11-2 and TRBJ2-7; 7 nucleotides align to TRBD2. CDR3 size: 16 residues. Germline V gene lookup returns CDR1 SGHAT and CDR2 FQNNGV. With V trimmed by 0 bases and J by 6 bases, 11 bases remained unmatched. In DNA, the CDR3 is TGTGCCAGCAGCTTAGATCTAGGACTAGTTCATTCCGAGCAGTACTTC. Translated, it gives CASSLDLGLVHSEQYF.

The J gene is TRBJ2-4, the V gene TRBV7-2, with D possibly TRBD1 on 6 matching bases. Germline V gene sequence: CDR1 SGHTA, CDR2 FQGNSA. The CDR3 length is 14 residues. Trimming cost V 0 bases and J 8 bases, with 11 bases left between them. The CDR3 loop reads CASSLANRVDIQYF. CDR3 bases: TGTGCCAGCAGCTTAGCGAACAGGGTGGACATTCAGTACTTC.

This clonotype was counted ten times or more. The rearrangement joins TRBV5-1 to TRBJ1-1; possible D gene TRBD1, 6 bases. The CDR3 is 14 amino acids. The V gene's germline CDR1 is SGHRS and CDR2 YFSETQ. The V and J ends lost 3 bases and 3 bases respectively, with 12 bases between them. In DNA, the CDR3 is TGCGCCAGCAGCTCAACAGGGATTTACACTGAAGCTTTCTTT. Translating it yields CASSSTGIYTEAFF.

This clonotype showed up just a few times. V and J are TRBV24-1 and TRBJ2-1; 10 nucleotides align to TRBD2. The CDR3 consists of 16 residues. Germline V gene lookup returns CDR1 KGHDR and CDR2 SFDVKD. V was clipped by 3 bases and J by 6 bases; unmatched bases: 7. The CDR3 sequence is CATSDPGLATLNEQFF. CDR3 sequence (DNA): TGTGCCACCAGTGATCCGGGACTAGCGACCCTCAATGAGCAGTTCTTC.

V is TRBV30 and J is TRBJ1-2, with D tentatively TRBD1 (6 bases). The germline V gene encodes CDR1 GTSNPN and CDR2 SVGIG (reference sequence). The CDR3 extends over 16 amino acids. V shed 3 bases and J shed 0 bases, with 17 bases lying between them. The CDR3 DNA follows: TGTGCCTGGAGAACTGGGACAACGAATTCTAACTATGGCTACACCTTC. It is translated as CAWRTGTTNSNYGYTF.

The CDR3 protein is CASSPAGQGRSEQYF. CDR3 nucleotides: TGTGCCAGCAGTCCCGCGGGGCAGGGGCGATCCGAGCAGTACTTC. The chain uses TRBV7-9 and TRBJ2-7; either TRBD1 or TRBD2 may fit D (6 bases each). Germline CDR1 SEHNR, CDR2 FQNEAQ (reference sequence). CDR3 length equals 15 residues. The V and J ends lost 6 bases and 6 bases respectively, with 21 bases between them. The full variable domain, in which reference TRBV7-9 and TRBJ2-7 provide the parts outside the CDR3, is DTGVSQNPRHKITKRGQNVTFRCDPISEHNRLYWYRQTLGQGPEFLTYFQNEAQLEKSRLLSDRFSAERPKGSFSTLEIQRTEQGDSAMYLCASSPAGQGRSEQYFGPGTRLTVT.

This clonotype was recorded a few times. This chain joins TRBV7-2 and TRBJ2-2; D might be TRBD2 (5 bases). The V gene lost 4 bases and the J gene lost 0 bases, with 12 bases spanning the gap. CDR3 size: 16 residues. Germline V lookup: CDR1 SGHTA, CDR2 FQGNSA. The CDR3 region has the DNA TGTGCCAGCAGCTCCAGACTACCCTCGAACACCGGGGAGCTGTTTTTT. This sequence encodes CASSSRLPSNTGELFF.

The chain recombines TRBV3-1 with TRBJ1-2; maybe TRBD1 (6 bases). Germline V gene sequence: CDR1 LGHDT, CDR2 YNNKEL (reference sequence). V lost 0 bases and J lost 8, with 16 bases in between. CDR3 size: 15 residues. CDR3 loop: CASSQDLKQGRGYTF. Written as DNA, the CDR3 is TGTGCCAGCAGCCAAGATCTTAAACAGGGAAGGGGCTACACCTTC. Full variable domain (outside the CDR3, taken from reference TRBV3-1 and TRBJ1-2): DTAVSQTPKYLVTQMGNDKSIKCEQNLGHDTMYWYKQDSKKFLKIMFSYNNKELIINETVPNRFSPKSPDKAHLNLHINSLELGDSAVYFCASSQDLKQGRGYTFGSGTRLTVV.

The chain is built from TRBV25-1 and TRBJ2-5, with D unclear. Germline assignment: CDR1 MGHDK and CDR2 SYGVNS. Trimming took off 7 bases at V and 4 bases at J, with 4 bases between the two ends. The CDR3 consists of 10 residues. CDR3 sequence reads: CASNGETQYF. Here the CDR3 DNA reads TGTGCCAGCAACGGAGAGACCCAGTACTTC.

This sequence joins TRBV20-1 and TRBJ2-7; D might be TRBD2 (5 bases). The CDR3 consists of 15 residues. Germline-derived CDR1 and CDR2 are DFQATT and SNEGSKA (reference sequence). Trimming cost V 3 bases and J 1 base, with 16 bases left between them. CDR3 residues: CSARDPRGKSYEQYF. CDR3 bases: TGCAGTGCTAGGGACCCACGGGGAAAGTCCTACGAGCAGTACTTC.

The gene calls are TRBV5-1 and TRBJ2-3; possible D gene TRBD1, 5 bases. The CDR3 is 14 residues long. The germline V gene encodes CDR1 SGHRS and CDR2 YFSETQ. Trimming stripped 2 bases from V and 6 bases from J, with 13 bases between. The CDR3 spells CASSFTKQEDTQYF. The CDR3 nucleotides are TGCGCCAGCAGCTTTACGAAACAGGAGGATACGCAGTATTTT.

The chain is built from TRBV28 and TRBJ1-1; 10 bases match TRBD1. CDR3 length equals 15 residues. Germline CDR1 MDHEN, CDR2 SYDVKM. Germline trimming cut 2 bases from V and 10 bases from J; bases unmatched to any gene: 10. The CDR3 reads CASSLPTGGESIAFF. The CDR3 DNA follows: TGTGCCAGCAGTTTACCGACAGGGGGCGAATCCATAGCTTTCTTT.

This clonotype appeared a few times. The chain has TRBV12-3 or TRBV12-4 and TRBJ2-2; 8 nucleotides line up with TRBD2. J was trimmed by 5 bases and V by 7 bases; bases with no gene match: 9. The CDR3 is 15 amino acids. CDR3 coding DNA: TGTGCCAGCACACCTCGGGGGGGCCGAACCGGGGAGCTGTTTTTT. Translation gives CASTPRGGRTGELFF.

This clonotype was seen a handful of times. V and J are TRBV11-2 and TRBJ2-2; D ambiguous. Trimming removed 5 bases at V and 1 base at J, with 14 bases between. The CDR3 is 16 amino acids. CDR1 is SGHAT, CDR2 FQNNGV, per germline. CDR3 residues: CASSRSLHLNTGELFF. The CDR3 DNA reads TGTGCCAGCAGCCGTAGCCTGCACCTGAACACCGGGGAGCTGTTTTTT.

The chain uses TRBV12-5 and TRBJ1-1; 7 nucleotides agree with TRBD1. V trimming: 5 bases; J trimming: 4 bases; junction bases outside the gene matches: 10. Per germline, CDR1 LGHNT and CDR2 FRNRAP. This CDR3 has 15 amino acids. The CDR3 nucleotides read TGTGCTAGTGGTCCCGCGACAGGGACGGGCACTGAAGCTTTCTTT. Residues: CASGPATGTGTEAFF.

The CDR3 coding sequence is TGTGCCACCAGCACAAGCCAAGAGACCCAGTACTTC. Its translation is CATSTSQETQYF. This chain joins TRBV15 and TRBJ2-5; D gene ambiguous. V was shortened by 4 bases and J by 1 base, with 4 bases between the two germline ends. Germline V CDR1 and CDR2: LNHNV, YYDKDF (reference sequence). This CDR3 contains 12 residues.

The chain couples TRBV30 to TRBJ2-7; 10 bases line up with TRBD2. Germline CDR1 is GTSNPN and CDR2 is SVGIG (reference sequence). V lost 0 bases, J lost 7 bases, and 18 bases stayed unmatched. The CDR3 spans 18 residues. The chain's CDR3 is CAWSVLLHQAGGPKEQYF. CDR3 nucleotides: TGTGCCTGGAGTGTACTTCTCCATCAAGCGGGAGGGCCTAAAGAGCAGTACTTC.

There are a few counts of this clonotype. The V gene is TRBV6-2 or TRBV6-3, the J gene TRBJ2-1, with TRBD2 matching 10 bases. Losses at the gene ends were 5 bases for V and 6 bases for J; bases not matched to a gene: 7. Germline loops: CDR1 MNHEY, CDR2 SVGEGT. The CDR3 totals 15 residues. CDR3 region: CASSTPGLATNEQFF. DNA of the CDR3: TGTGCCAGCAGTACTCCGGGACTAGCGACCAATGAGCAGTTCTTC.

This chain uses TRBV5-8 with TRBJ2-5; D gene uncertain. Germline assignment: CDR1 SGHTS and CDR2 YDEGEE. The CDR3 loop spans 15 amino acids. V was cut by 1 base and J by 1 base, with 11 bases left in between. CDR3 sequence: CASSLRVGPQETQYF. As DNA, the CDR3 is TGTGCCAGCAGCTTGAGGGTTGGACCCCAAGAGACCCAGTACTTC.